The rows below give T cell receptor beta chains drawn from one sample of a study of radiotherapy plus CTLA-4 blockade in lung cancer. TCRdb keeps only in-frame clones here, not all; method: immunoSEQ multiplex PCR. The table lists some 66,000 clones, approximately 80% of them singletons, with 3.5% to 5% in the top ten. This specimen consisted of peripheral blood, obtained from a patient treated with radiotherapy plus ipilimumab. Receptors were obtained from a human donor with non-small cell lung cancer who had a partial response to radiotherapy plus ipilimumab. Both conserved end residues are part of each CDR3. The D gene is left open where the match is weak. Only part of the rows carry a size: once, few, many, or a class if the clone is expanded.

clone size	J gene	V gene	D gene	CDR3 length	CDR3 DNA	CDR3 protein
NA	TRBJ1-1	TRBV4-2	NA	14	TGTGCCAGCAGCCAAGAAAAGCGATACACTGAAGCTTTCTTT	CASSQEKRYTEAFF
NA	TRBJ1-2	TRBV7-3	TRBD1	17	TGTGCCGGCAGCTCACAATCAGGGACAGGGAAGATACATGGCTACACCTTC	CAGSSQSGTGKIHGYTF
few	TRBJ2-7	TRBV19	NA	15	TGTGCCAGTAGTATCCTAGGGACTGGCTCCTACGAGCAGTACTTC	CASSILGTGSYEQYF
NA	TRBJ1-1	TRBV18	NA	15	TGTGCCAGCTCACCAACAGGATCCACGAACACTGAAGCTTTCTTT	CASSPTGSTNTEAFF
NA	TRBJ2-2	TRBV18	NA	15	TGTGCCAGCTCACCACTCGGGACGAACACCGGGGAGCTGTTTTTT	CASSPLGTNTGELFF
NA	TRBJ1-2	TRBV5-4	NA	14	TGTGCCAGCAGCTTGGACCGGGGGAACTATGGCTACACCTTC	CASSLDRGNYGYTF
NA	TRBJ2-7	TRBV2	TRBD2	13	TGTGCCAGCAGCGCAAGCGGGAGAGAAGAGCAGTACTTC	CASSASGREEQYF
NA	TRBJ1-1	TRBV11-2	NA	16	TGTGCCAGCAGCTTAGTTGGCGGCAGCCGGGTCACTGAAGCTTTCTTT	CASSLVGGSRVTEAFF
NA	TRBJ1-2	TRBV28	TRBD1	12	TGTGCCAGCAGTTATCAGGGGGCTGGCTACACCTTC	CASSYQGAGYTF
NA	TRBJ2-7	TRBV7-9	NA	12	TGTGCCAGCAGAAGCGGGACATACGAGCAGTACTTC	CASRSGTYEQYF
NA	TRBJ2-2	TRBV27	TRBD1	13	TGTGCCAGCAGCCAGGGGGCCGGCGGGGAGCTGTTTTTT	CASSQGAGGELFF
NA	TRBJ2-4	TRBV7-9	NA	15	TGTGCCAGCACCTTGGGTGGGTTTAGCGGAAACATTCAGTACTTC	CASTLGGFSGNIQYF
NA	TRBJ2-5	TRBV27	TRBD2	16	TGTGCCAGCAGTTTCGCTAGCGGGAGAGGGGAAGAGACCCAGTACTTC	CASSFASGRGEETQYF
NA	TRBJ1-5	TRBV5-6	NA	18	TGTGCCAGCAGTCTCTCGGGACACCTAGGAGGACGCAATCAGCCCCAGCATTTT	CASSLSGHLGGRNQPQHF
NA	TRBJ2-7	TRBV4-1	TRBD1	16	TGCGCCAGCAGCCAGGCCTCGGGGACAGGGGTTTACGAGCAGTACTTC	CASSQASGTGVYEQYF
NA	TRBJ2-3	TRBV5-3	NA	17	TGTGCCAGAAGCCCCTCCACAGGGCTTCCGTACACAGATACGCAGTATTTT	CARSPSTGLPYTDTQYF
NA	TRBJ1-4	TRBV10-3	TRBD1	15	TGTGCCATCAGTGCCGGACAGGGGGCGGTTGAAAAACTGTTTTTT	CAISAGQGAVEKLFF
NA	TRBJ1-4	TRBV5-1	TRBD1	15	TGCGCCAGCAGCGATCAAGACAGGGGTGGTGAAAAACTGTTTTTT	CASSDQDRGGEKLFF